The 29 T cell receptor beta chains below all came from one sample that was sequenced in a study of T cell responses to AZD1222 COVID-19 vaccine. Here immunoSEQ multiplex PCR was the method, and the copy in TCRdb shows in-frame clones only, minus some. The sample has 65,000 to 85,000 clones; approximately 88% are singletons. This sample comprised peripheral blood, obtained 28 days after the second dose of the MenACWY control vaccine. The receptors shown here come from an adult who received the MenACWY meningococcal vaccine as a control.

The V and J genes are TRBV15 and TRBJ2-5; D might be TRBD2 (7 bases). Trimming cost V 0 bases and J 5 bases, with 13 bases left between them. The length of the CDR3 is 15 residues. Germline CDR1 and CDR2: LNHNV and YYDKDF (reference sequence). The CDR3 is CATSREGGAPETQYF. CDR3 in DNA: TGTGCCACCAGCAGAGAAGGGGGGGCCCCTGAGACCCAGTACTTC.

Here the CDR3 DNA reads TGTGCCATCAGTGAGGACGGAAACTATGGCTACACCTTC. This gives the protein CAISEDGNYGYTF. This sequence joins TRBV10-3 and TRBJ1-2; D uncertain. Trimming removed 2 bases at V and 2 bases at J, with 6 bases between. This CDR3 spans 13 amino acids. Germline V gene sequence: CDR1 ENHRY, CDR2 SYGVKD.

The DNA for the CDR3 is TGTGCCAGCAGTGAAAGCCCGAGTCGCGGGGAGACCCAGTACTTC. It translates to CASSESPSRGETQYF. V is TRBV2 and J is TRBJ2-5; weak D call: TRBD2 (5 bases). This CDR3 spans 15 amino acids. From germline, CDR1 is SNHLY and CDR2 FYNNEI. Trimming took 2 bases from V and 5 from J, leaving 15 bases between them.

The chain employs TRBV27 and TRBJ1-3; D unclear. The germline V gene has CDR1 MNHEY and CDR2 SMNVEV (reference sequence). V gave up 6 bases and J gave up 4 bases, with 16 bases separating them. This CDR3 region has 15 residues. The CDR3 protein is CASSLDWSEGNTIYF. CDR3 sequence (DNA): TGTGCCAGCAGCCTTGACTGGAGCGAGGGAAACACCATATATTTT.

The chain uses TRBV9 and TRBJ1-1; D remains unclear. V lost 4 bases and J 3 bases, leaving 16 bases between the germline ends. This CDR3 spans 15 amino acids. Germline V gene lookup returns CDR1 SGDLS and CDR2 YYNGEE. The CDR3 nucleotides read TGTGCCAGCAGCTCCGGACCGGAGAAGGACACTGAAGCTTTCTTT. The encoded protein is CASSSGPEKDTEAFF.

The chain combines TRBV7-9 with TRBJ1-2; 7 bases are a match to TRBD1. CDR3 size: 16 residues. CDR1 and CDR2 (germline): SEHNR, FQNEAQ (reference sequence). J lost 8 bases, V lost 1 base, and 13 bases had no gene match. The CDR3 DNA sequence: TGTGCCAGCAGCTTAGACCGGGACAGTCGGCGTTCGGGCTACACCTTC. This codes for CASSLDRDSRRSGYTF.

This clone was recorded once. The chain couples TRBV7-3 to TRBJ2-3; TRBD1 is a possible D gene (6 bases). From germline, CDR1 is SGHTA and CDR2 FQGTGA. The V gene lost 5 bases and the J gene lost 3 bases, with 12 bases spanning the gap. The CDR3 runs to 14 residues. CDR3 sequence reads: CASSKQGRTDTQYF. The CDR3 DNA reads as TGTGCCAGCAGCAAACAGGGAAGGACAGATACGCAGTATTTT.

Comments on this clone: Other DNA variants within this sample encode the same CDR3. The chain has TRBV3-1 (or the pseudogene TRBV3-2) and TRBJ2-7; D not resolved. Trimming took off 1 base at V and 4 bases at J, with 5 bases between the two ends. Germline V gene sequence: CDR1 LGHDT, CDR2 YNNKEL (reference sequence). The CDR3 is 12 residues long. CDR3 protein: CASSQAVYEQYF. The CDR3 DNA follows: TGTGCCAGCAGCCAAGCAGTGTACGAGCAGTACTTC.

This clone was observed once. V and J are TRBV7-9 and TRBJ2-3; maybe TRBD2 (5 bases). The CDR3 sequence is 11 residues long. Germline loops: CDR1 SEHNR, CDR2 FQNEAQ (reference sequence). V lost 3 bases to trimming and J lost 7 bases, with 5 bases between them. CDR3 protein: CASSFGNTQYF. CDR3 in DNA: TGTGCCAGCAGCTTCGGGAATACGCAGTATTTT.

The V gene is TRBV6-2 or TRBV6-3, the J gene TRBJ1-1, with TRBD1 identical over 9 bases. The junction had 1 base not matched to a gene; V was cut back by 2 bases and J by 0 bases. This CDR3 spans 15 amino acids. CDR1 and CDR2 (germline): MNHEY, SVGEGT. The CDR3 spells CASSYRDRVNTEAFF. The CDR3 DNA follows: TGTGCCAGCAGTTACAGGGACAGGGTGAACACTGAAGCTTTCTTT.

The CDR3 DNA reads TGTGCCAGCAGCTTAGGGCCTAACGATGCAGATACGCAGTATTTT. This gives the protein CASSLGPNDADTQYF. The rearrangement links TRBV7-2 to TRBJ2-3, with D unresolved. This CDR3 comprises 15 residues. V was cut by 1 base and J by 4 bases, with 12 bases left in between. Germline lookup yields CDR1 SGHTA and CDR2 FQGNSA. Filled out from reference TRBV7-2 and TRBJ2-3, the complete variable domain reads GAGVSQSPSNKVTEKGKDVELRCDPISGHTALYWYRQSLGQGLEFLIYFQGNSAPDKSGLPSDRFSAERTGGSVSTLTIQRTQQEDSAVYLCASSLGPNDADTQYFGPGTRLTVL.

Here the CDR3 reads CASRPQAGGPGETQYF. The CDR3 region has the DNA TGTGCCAGTAGACCGCAAGCGGGGGGGCCGGGAGAGACCCAGTACTTC. This chain joins TRBV19 and TRBJ2-5, with 10 nucleotides matching TRBD2. This CDR3 spans 16 amino acids. V lost 6 bases, J lost 4 bases, and 11 bases stayed unmatched. The germline V gene has CDR1 LNHDA and CDR2 SQIVND (reference sequence).

In regard to this clone: An end of the junction differs from the germline gene, which may be a read error. Other DNA variants within this sample encode the same CDR3. This rearrangement joins TRBV27 to TRBJ1-4; D remains unclear. This CDR3 has 11 residues. Germline assignment: CDR1 MNHEY and CDR2 SMNVEV (reference sequence). As DNA, the CDR3 is TGCGCCAGCAGTTATGGCGAAAAACTGTTTTTT. Protein sequence: CASSYGEKLFF.

The DNA for the CDR3 is TGCGCCAGCAGCCCCCCCCAGACTCTACGGGAGCAGTACTTC. Translating gives CASSPPQTLREQYF. The V and J genes are TRBV4-1 and TRBJ2-7; D remains ambiguous. The germline V and J ends were trimmed by 4 bases and 7 bases, with 17 bases remaining between them. The CDR3 covers 14 residues. CDR1 is MGHRA, CDR2 YSYEKL, per germline.

The rearrangement uses TRBV28 and TRBJ1-4, with D possibly matching TRBD1 (5 bases). CDR1 and CDR2 from the germline V gene are MDHEN and SYDVKM. This CDR3 has 16 residues. Trimming took off 3 bases at V and 3 bases at J, with 14 bases between the two ends. The CDR3: CASSLVGTAANEKLFF. In DNA form, the CDR3 reads TGTGCCAGCAGTTTGGTCGGGACGGCCGCTAATGAAAAACTGTTTTTT.

This chain uses TRBV6-5 with TRBJ1-1; D call uncertain. Germline-derived CDR1 and CDR2 are MNHEY and SVGAGI. The V and J ends lost 8 bases and 2 bases respectively, with 12 bases between them. The CDR3 sequence is 13 residues long. CDR3: CASLSPGNTEAFF. The CDR3 DNA follows: TGTGCCAGCCTATCTCCGGGAAACACTGAAGCTTTCTTT.

J is TRBJ2-3 and V is TRBV6-4, with D perhaps matching TRBD1 (6 bases). Germline CDR1 and CDR2: MRHNA and SNTAGT. V lost 6 bases to trimming and J lost 4 bases, with 14 bases between them. CDR3 size: 14 residues. CDR3 DNA sequence: TGTGCCAGCAGGGGTGAGGGGGAATCAGATACGCAGTATTTT. Amino acid sequence: CASRGEGESDTQYF.

The rearrangement joins TRBV3-1 (or the pseudogene TRBV3-2) to TRBJ2-2; D gene ambiguous. Germline V gives CDR1 LGHDT, CDR2 YNNKEL (reference sequence). Trimming left V 3 bases short and J 6 bases short, with 11 bases between. The CDR3 is 14 amino acids. The CDR3 loop is CASSHLAGAGELFF. CDR3 DNA sequence: TGTGCCAGCAGCCATCTGGCTGGCGCCGGGGAGCTGTTTTTT.

This clone showed up just once. The chain employs TRBV15 and TRBJ2-5, with 10 bases matching TRBD2. V was pared by 3 bases and J by 2 bases, with 0 bases of the junction left unmatched. Germline CDR1 LNHNV, CDR2 YYDKDF (reference sequence). The CDR3 contains 14 residues. The DNA of the CDR3 is TGTGCCACCAGCAGGACTAGCGGGCAAGAGACCCAGTACTTC. Translating it yields CATSRTSGQETQYF.

The CDR3 DNA is TGTGCCAGCAGTGACCGGGACAGCCCTGCAGCTTTCTTT. Translating it yields CASSDRDSPAAFF. This sequence joins TRBV6-1 and TRBJ1-1, with 7 bases fitting TRBD1. V lost 3 bases and J lost 10; bases outside the gene matches: 8. Germline CDR1 reads MNHNS; CDR2 reads SASEGT. CDR3 length equals 13 residues.

The CDR3 protein is CASSFGGPGTQYF. CDR3 in DNA: TGTGCCAGCAGTTTTGGGGGGCCGGGGACCCAGTACTTC. The rearrangement joins TRBV12-3 or TRBV12-4 to TRBJ2-5; the D call may be TRBD1 or TRBD2 (6 bases each). The CDR3 has 13 amino acids. The ends were cut back, 3 bases at V and 7 bases at J, with 12 bases in the middle.

This chain uses TRBV9 with TRBJ1-2; TRBD1 agrees at 8 bases. The CDR3 runs 18 residues. Germline assignment: CDR1 SGDLS and CDR2 YYNGEE. The ends lost 4 bases at V and 1 base at J; junction bases unmatched: 15. This CDR3 is CASSKPGQGGSFNYGYTF. DNA of the CDR3: TGTGCCAGCAGCAAACCTGGACAGGGAGGGAGTTTTAACTATGGCTACACCTTC.

J is TRBJ1-2 and V is TRBV7-2; TRBD1 agrees at 7 bases. With V trimmed by 6 bases and J by 5 bases, 12 bases remained unmatched. This CDR3 has 15 amino acids. CDR1 and CDR2 (germline): SGHTA, FQGNSA. CDR3 sequence (DNA): TGTGCCAGCAGGTCAATGGAAGGGACAGAGTATGGCTACACCTTC. It yields the protein CASRSMEGTEYGYTF.

The rearrangement joins TRBV6-5 to TRBJ1-4; a possible D gene is TRBD1 (6 bases). The germline CDR1 and CDR2 sequences are MNHEY and SVGAGI. The CDR3 consists of 14 residues. Trimming removed 5 bases at V and 8 bases at J, with 15 bases between. The CDR3 reads CASSLQGASEKLFF. DNA of the CDR3: TGTGCCAGCAGTCTACAGGGAGCTTCGGAAAAACTGTTTTTT.

This clone is termed medium-sized. The rearrangement uses TRBV4-3 and TRBJ1-1; D might be TRBD1 (6 bases). There are 15 residues in the CDR3. V dropped 4 bases and J dropped 5 bases, with 17 bases sitting between them. Looked up from germline, CDR1 is LGHNA and CDR2 is YSLEER. In DNA, the CDR3 is TGCGCCAGCAGCCGAAGGGCCCAAACAGGGACTGAAGCTTTCTTT. It is translated as CASSRRAQTGTEAFF.

The table lists this clone with a count of one. The chain couples TRBV4-1 to TRBJ2-5; possible D gene TRBD1, 5 bases. Germline values: CDR1 MGHRA, CDR2 YSYEKL. The CDR3 consists of 16 residues. V shed 0 bases and J shed 1 base, with 12 bases lying between them. The CDR3 sequence is CASSQEHRSLQETQYF. In DNA, the CDR3 is TGCGCCAGCAGCCAAGAGCACAGGAGCCTCCAAGAGACCCAGTACTTC.

The V call is TRBV7-2, the J call TRBJ1-4; D unclear. The V end was cut by 0 bases, the J end by 5 bases, with 7 bases between. This CDR3 region has 14 residues. CDR1 SGHTA and CDR2 FQGNSA come from the germline V gene. The CDR3 here is CASSLARSNEKLFF. The CDR3 nucleotides read TGTGCCAGCAGCTTAGCGCGGTCAAATGAAAAACTGTTTTTT.

This chain joins TRBV24-1 and TRBJ1-1; tentative D call: TRBD1 (6 bases). Germline V gene sequence: CDR1 KGHDR, CDR2 SFDVKD. The V gene lost 5 bases and the J gene lost 1 base, with 7 bases spanning the gap. The CDR3 extends over 13 amino acids. This chain's CDR3 is CATSGGANTEAFF. The CDR3, as DNA: TGTGCCACCAGTGGGGGGGCGAACACTGAAGCTTTCTTT.

This rearrangement joins TRBV29-1 to TRBJ2-1; D is unresolved. The CDR3 is 14 amino acids. Germline CDR1 and CDR2: SQVTM and ANQGSEA. V was cut by 0 bases and J by 0 bases, with 6 bases left in between. The CDR3 loop reads CSVEEQGSYNEQFF. The DNA of the CDR3 is TGCAGCGTTGAAGAACAAGGCTCCTACAATGAGCAGTTCTTC.